This T cell receptor beta chain was retrieved from a study of regulatory T cells in long-lasting Graves disease. Time point of the sample: persistent/refractory GD, antithyroid drugs over 5 years with positive TRAb. Extracted RNA from PBMCs served as the source of the TCR library. The authors diagnosed Graves' disease using American Thyroid Association guidelines. Roughly 10-milliliter peripheral blood samples went into EDTA tubes. Study-level findings and limits: Persistent Graves' patients showed less TCR diversity than newly diagnosed ones.

Points on this clonotype: Its antigen is as yet unknown.

This CDR3 spans 13 amino acids. Germline V CDR1 and CDR2: DFQATT, SNEGSKA (reference sequence). V trimming: 7 bases; J trimming: 3 bases; junction bases outside the gene matches: 9. Assembly of TCR beta libraries relied on iRepertoire HTBI primers together with Arm-PCR of CDR3 regions. MiXCR, run by TCRdb on the multiplex PCR reads, gives a single entry per CDR3 protein. Of 430,000 or so distinct CDR3 sequences detected, 21% appear once; the ten largest clones hold approximately 14%. The chain has TRBV20-1 and TRBJ2-7, with TRBD2 matching over 7 bases. The TCR originated in a female donor with Graves disease. The sequences come from peripheral blood mononuclear cells (PBMCs), collected when the disease was refractory, from a patient treated with antithyroid drugs. CDR3: CSVRGGSIYEQYF. The CDR3 DNA sequence: TGCAGTGTAAGGGGCGGGAGTATCTACGAGCAGTACTTC.